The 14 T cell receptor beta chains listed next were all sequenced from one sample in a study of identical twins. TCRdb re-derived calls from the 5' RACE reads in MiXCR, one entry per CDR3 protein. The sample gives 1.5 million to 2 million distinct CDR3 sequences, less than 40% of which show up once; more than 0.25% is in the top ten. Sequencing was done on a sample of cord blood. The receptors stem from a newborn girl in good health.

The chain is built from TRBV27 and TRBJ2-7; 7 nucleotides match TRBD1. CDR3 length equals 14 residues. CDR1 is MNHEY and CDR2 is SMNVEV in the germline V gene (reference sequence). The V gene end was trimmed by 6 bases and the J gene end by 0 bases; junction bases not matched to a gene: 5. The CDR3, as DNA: TGTGCCAGCAGAAATAGGGACAGCTCCTACGAGCAGTACTTC. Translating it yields CASRNRDSSYEQYF.

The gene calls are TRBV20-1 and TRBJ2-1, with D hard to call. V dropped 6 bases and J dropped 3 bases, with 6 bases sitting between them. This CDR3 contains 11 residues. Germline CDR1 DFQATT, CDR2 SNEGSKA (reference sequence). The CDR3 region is CSATFYNEQFF. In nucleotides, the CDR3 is TGCAGTGCAACATTCTACAATGAGCAGTTCTTC.

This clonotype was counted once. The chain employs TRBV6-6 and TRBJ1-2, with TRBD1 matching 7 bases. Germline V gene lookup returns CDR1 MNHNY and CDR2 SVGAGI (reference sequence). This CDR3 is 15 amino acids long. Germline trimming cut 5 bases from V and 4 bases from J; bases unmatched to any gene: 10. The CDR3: CASSQENRGCYGYTF. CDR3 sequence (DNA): TGTGCCAGCAGTCAGGAAAACAGGGGCTGCTATGGCTACACCTTC.

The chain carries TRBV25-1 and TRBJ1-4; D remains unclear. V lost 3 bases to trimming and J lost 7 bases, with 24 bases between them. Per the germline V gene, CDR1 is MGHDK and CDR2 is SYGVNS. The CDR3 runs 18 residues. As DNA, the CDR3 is TGTGCCAGCAGTGAGGGAGGAAGTCCCGAGTTTTGGAGTGAAAAACTGTTTTTT. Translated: CASSEGGSPEFWSEKLFF.

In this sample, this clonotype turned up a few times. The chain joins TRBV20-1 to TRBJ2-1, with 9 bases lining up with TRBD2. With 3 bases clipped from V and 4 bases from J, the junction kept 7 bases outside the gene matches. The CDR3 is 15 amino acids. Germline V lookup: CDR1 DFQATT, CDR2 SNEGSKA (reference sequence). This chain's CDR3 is CSASSGTSSYNEQFF. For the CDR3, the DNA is TGCAGTGCTAGTTCCGGGACTAGCTCTTACAATGAGCAGTTCTTC.

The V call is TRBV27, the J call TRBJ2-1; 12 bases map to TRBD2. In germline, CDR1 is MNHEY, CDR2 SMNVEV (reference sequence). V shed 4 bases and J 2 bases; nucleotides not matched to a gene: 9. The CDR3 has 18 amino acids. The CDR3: CASSSYTSGGSPYNEQFF. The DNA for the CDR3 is TGTGCCAGCAGTTCGTACACTAGCGGGGGGAGCCCCTACAATGAGCAGTTCTTC.

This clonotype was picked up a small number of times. CDR3 loop: CASSFRGRRAFF. DNA for the CDR3: TGTGCCAGCAGTTTCCGGGGGAGGAGAGCTTTCTTT. The chain combines TRBV28 with TRBJ1-1; weak D call: TRBD1 (5 bases). Trimming took 3 bases from V and 10 from J, leaving 12 bases between them. There are 12 residues in the CDR3. The germline V gene has CDR1 MDHEN and CDR2 SYDVKM.

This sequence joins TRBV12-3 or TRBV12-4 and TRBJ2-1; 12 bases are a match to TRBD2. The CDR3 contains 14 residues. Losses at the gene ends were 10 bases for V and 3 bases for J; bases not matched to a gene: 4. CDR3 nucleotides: TGTGCCAACCGACTAGCGGGGGTCTACAATGAGCAGTTCTTC. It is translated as CANRLAGVYNEQFF.

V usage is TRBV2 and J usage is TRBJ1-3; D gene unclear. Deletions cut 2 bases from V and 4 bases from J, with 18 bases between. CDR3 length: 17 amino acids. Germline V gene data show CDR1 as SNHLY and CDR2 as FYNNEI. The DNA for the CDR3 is TGTGCCAGCAGTGAATTCGGGCCGGAGATGATCGGAAACACCATATATTTT. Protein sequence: CASSEFGPEMIGNTIYF.

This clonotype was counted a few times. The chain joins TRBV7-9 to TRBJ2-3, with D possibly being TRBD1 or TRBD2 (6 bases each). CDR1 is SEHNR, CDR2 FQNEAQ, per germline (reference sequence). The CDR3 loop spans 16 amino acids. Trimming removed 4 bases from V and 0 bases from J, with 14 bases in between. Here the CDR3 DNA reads TGTGCCAGCAGCTGGGAGGAGGGACATAGCACAGATACGCAGTATTTT. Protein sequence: CASSWEEGHSTDTQYF.

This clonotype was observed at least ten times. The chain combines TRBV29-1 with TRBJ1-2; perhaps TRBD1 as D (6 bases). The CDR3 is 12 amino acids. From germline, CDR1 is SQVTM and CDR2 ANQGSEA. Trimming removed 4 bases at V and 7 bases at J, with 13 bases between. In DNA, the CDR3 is TGCAGCGTTGTGAACAGGGAGGGTGGCTACACCTTC. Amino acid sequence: CSVVNREGGYTF.

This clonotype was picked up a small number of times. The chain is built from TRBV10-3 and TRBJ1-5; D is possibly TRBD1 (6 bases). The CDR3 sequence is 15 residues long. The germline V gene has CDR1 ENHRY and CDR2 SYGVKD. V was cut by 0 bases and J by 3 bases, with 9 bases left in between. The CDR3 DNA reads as TGTGCCATCAGTGAGTCGAACAGGGACAATCAGCCCCAGCATTTT. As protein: CAISESNRDNQPQHF.

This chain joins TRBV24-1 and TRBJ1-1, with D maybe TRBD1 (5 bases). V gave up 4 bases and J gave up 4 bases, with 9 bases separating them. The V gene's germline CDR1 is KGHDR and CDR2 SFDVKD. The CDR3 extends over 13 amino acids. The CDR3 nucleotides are TGTGCCACCAGTGACCCCCAGGGCACTGAAGCTTTCTTT. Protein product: CATSDPQGTEAFF.

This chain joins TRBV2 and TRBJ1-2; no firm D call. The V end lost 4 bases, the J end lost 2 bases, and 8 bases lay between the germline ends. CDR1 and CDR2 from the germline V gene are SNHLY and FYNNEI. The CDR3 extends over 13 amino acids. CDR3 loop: CASSVRRNYGYTF. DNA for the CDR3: TGTGCCAGCAGTGTTCGGAGGAACTATGGCTACACCTTC.